The 2 T cell receptor beta chains below were found in one sample sequenced in a study of monozygotic twins with inflammatory bowel disease. TCRdb re-called the 5' RACE reads; every CDR3 protein appears as one record, without DNA. The sample includes 150,000 to 200,000 distinct CDR3 sequences. The sequenced material came from blood. These receptors were taken from a human donor with ulcerative colitis or Crohn's disease, or a healthy co-twin of an affected twin (not recorded which).

The chain is built from TRBV29-1 and TRBJ1-2; no DNA is available, so the TRBD1 call from TCRdb remains unchecked. This CDR3 is 12 amino acids long. Germline CDR1 SQVTM, CDR2 ANQGSEA. The CDR3 here is CSVETGRVVHTF. The full variable domain, with the rest looked up from reference TRBV29-1 and TRBJ1-2, is SAVISQKPSRDICQRGTSLTIQCQVDSQVTMMFWYRQQPGQSLTLIATANQGSEATYESGFVIDKFPISRPNLTFSTLTVSNMSPEDSSIYLCSVETGRVVHTFGSGTRLTVV.

V and J are TRBV18 and TRBJ1-4; TCRdb's D call of TRBD1 is untestable without DNA. The CDR3 runs to 15 residues. The germline V gene encodes CDR1 KGHSH and CDR2 LQKENI. CDR3 residues: CASSPRQGTNEKLFF.